These T cell receptor beta chains were read from a single sample in a study of response to subunit inactivated influenza vaccine. In TCRdb, the RT-PCR reads were re-called with MiXCR into one record per CDR3 protein. Among roughly 630,000 distinct CDR3 sequences listed, around 13% were seen once. The material sequenced was PBMCs from blood, taken approximately 15 days before vaccination. The receptors shown here come from a man in his fifties who received an inactivated influenza vaccine. The CDR3 runs from the conserved cysteine through the conserved F or W. D genes are given only for firm matches. Expanded clones get a size class; other rows say once, few or many, or leave the size out.

clone_size: -; j_call: TRBJ2-1; d_call: -; v_call: TRBV5-6; cdr3_aa: CASSLGSVGASFHF; cdr3_nt: TGTGCCAGCAGCTTGGGATCAGTGGGGGCTTCGTTTCACTTC
clone_size: -; j_call: TRBJ2-1; d_call: TRBD1; v_call: TRBV6-1; cdr3_aa: CASSQDRGIANEQFF; cdr3_nt: TGTGCCAGCAGCCAGGACAGGGGAATAGCCAATGAGCAGTTCTTC
clone_size: many; j_call: TRBJ2-3; d_call: -; v_call: TRBV12-3/TRBV12-4; cdr3_aa: CASRSVASWEDTQYF; cdr3_nt: TGTGCCAGCAGATCCGTGGCGAGTTGGGAAGATACGCAGTATTTT
clone_size: -; j_call: TRBJ2-2; d_call: -; v_call: TRBV10-3; cdr3_aa: CAISDFSSTGELFF; cdr3_nt: TGTGCCATCAGTGATTTCAGCTCAACCGGGGAGCTGTTTTTT
clone_size: -; j_call: TRBJ2-7; d_call: -; v_call: TRBV12-3/TRBV12-4; cdr3_aa: CASSLKGGSSKQYF; cdr3_nt: TGTGCCAGCAGTTTGAAGGGGGGTTCTTCTAAGCAGTACTTC
clone_size: -; j_call: TRBJ2-5; d_call: -; v_call: TRBV27; cdr3_aa: CASSSSGGRIYF; cdr3_nt: TGTGCCAGCAGTTCATCAGGAGGCCGAATCTACTTC
clone_size: -; j_call: TRBJ2-5; d_call: TRBD2; v_call: TRBV6-5; cdr3_aa: CASSYSGEGETQYF; cdr3_nt: TGTGCCAGCAGTTACTCGGGGGAGGGAGAGACCCAGTACTTC
clone_size: -; j_call: TRBJ2-3; d_call: -; v_call: TRBV20-1; cdr3_aa: CSARDRSPNKDTQYF; cdr3_nt: TGCAGTGCTAGAGATCGCTCGCCCAACAAAGATACGCAGTATTTT
clone_size: -; j_call: TRBJ2-1; d_call: -; v_call: TRBV30; cdr3_aa: CAWRRRSGGNEQFF; cdr3_nt: TGTGCCTGGAGGCGGAGGTCCGGAGGCAATGAGCAGTTCTTC
clone_size: few; j_call: TRBJ2-2; d_call: -; v_call: TRBV20-1; cdr3_aa: CSATGGGGRTGELFF; cdr3_nt: TGCAGTGCTACCGGTGGGGGGGGGCGAACCGGGGAGCTGTTTTTT
clone_size: -; j_call: TRBJ2-3; d_call: -; v_call: TRBV7-8; cdr3_aa: CASSRPSDTSTDTQYF; cdr3_nt: TGTGCCAGCAGTCGGCCTAGCGATACTAGCACAGATACGCAGTATTTT
clone_size: few; j_call: TRBJ2-5; d_call: -; v_call: TRBV3-1; cdr3_aa: CASSQDVRRGQETQHF; cdr3_nt: TGTGCCAGCAGCCAAGATGTTAGGAGGGGTCAGGAGACCCAGCACTTC
clone_size: -; j_call: TRBJ2-2; d_call: TRBD2; v_call: TRBV20-1; cdr3_aa: CSAAGSSGSFIGELFF; cdr3_nt: TGCAGTGCCGCGGGGTCTAGCGGGAGTTTCATCGGGGAGCTGTTTTTT
clone_size: -; j_call: TRBJ2-2; d_call: -; v_call: TRBV4-1; cdr3_aa: CASSVQPGQNTGELFF; cdr3_nt: TGCGCCAGCAGCGTTCAGCCGGGACAGAACACCGGGGAGCTGTTTTTT
clone_size: few; j_call: TRBJ2-5; d_call: TRBD1; v_call: TRBV7-9; cdr3_aa: CASSLGGQPQETQYF; cdr3_nt: TGTGCCAGCAGCTTAGGGGGACAGCCGCAAGAGACCCAGTACTTC
clone_size: -; j_call: TRBJ1-5; d_call: TRBD1; v_call: TRBV5-6; cdr3_aa: CASSYRGTDQPQHF; cdr3_nt: TGTGCCAGCAGCTACAGGGGTACAGATCAGCCCCAGCATTTT
clone_size: few; j_call: TRBJ2-3; d_call: -; v_call: TRBV29-1; cdr3_aa: CSVDYRTDTQYF; cdr3_nt: TGCAGCGTTGATTACCGCACAGATACGCAGTATTTT
clone_size: -; j_call: TRBJ2-3; d_call: -; v_call: TRBV5-5; cdr3_aa: CASSDPPDTQYF; cdr3_nt: TGTGCCAGCAGCGATCCCCCAGATACGCAGTATTTT
clone_size: few; j_call: TRBJ1-3; d_call: -; v_call: TRBV6-2/TRBV6-3; cdr3_aa: CASSYARSSGNTIYF; cdr3_nt: TGTGCCAGCAGTTACGCCCGAAGCTCTGGAAACACCATATATTTT
clone_size: -; j_call: TRBJ2-1; d_call: TRBD2; v_call: TRBV11-2; cdr3_aa: CASSLRLRGLKDYNEQFF; cdr3_nt: TGTGCCAGCAGCCTCCGCCTAAGGGGACTAAAGGACTACAATGAGCAGTTCTTC
clone_size: -; j_call: TRBJ2-7; d_call: -; v_call: TRBV4-1; cdr3_aa: CASSQDPGPAYEQYF; cdr3_nt: TGCGCCAGCAGCCAAGATCCGGGTCCCGCCTACGAGCAGTACTTC
clone_size: -; j_call: TRBJ2-2; d_call: TRBD2; v_call: TRBV7-9; cdr3_aa: CATEAGVETGELFF; cdr3_nt: TGTGCCACTGAAGCGGGAGTGGAAACCGGGGAGCTGTTTTTT
clone_size: -; j_call: TRBJ2-7; d_call: -; v_call: TRBV28; cdr3_aa: CASSLVTDEQYF; cdr3_nt: TGTGCCAGCAGTTTAGTGACGGACGAGCAGTACTTC
clone_size: -; j_call: TRBJ2-3; d_call: TRBD1; v_call: TRBV4-1; cdr3_aa: CASSQETDRGFTDTQYF; cdr3_nt: TGCGCCAGCAGCCAAGAAACGGACAGGGGGTTTACAGATACGCAGTATTTT
clone_size: few; j_call: TRBJ2-5; d_call: -; v_call: TRBV5-4; cdr3_aa: CASSSGGSTHQETQYF; cdr3_nt: TGTGCCAGCAGCTCTGGGGGTTCAACGCACCAAGAGACCCAGTACTTC
clone_size: few; j_call: TRBJ1-5; d_call: -; v_call: TRBV4-3; cdr3_aa: CASSQDLQTDSNQPQHF; cdr3_nt: TGCGCCAGCAGCCAAGATCTACAGACGGACAGCAATCAGCCCCAGCATTTT
clone_size: few; j_call: TRBJ2-3; d_call: -; v_call: TRBV12-3/TRBV12-4; cdr3_aa: CASTRDNFFTDTQYF; cdr3_nt: TGTGCCAGCACTCGGGACAACTTCTTCACAGATACGCAGTATTTT
clone_size: few; j_call: TRBJ2-5; d_call: TRBD2; v_call: TRBV12-3/TRBV12-4; cdr3_aa: CASSLRTSGNQETQYF; cdr3_nt: TGTGCCAGCAGTCTTCGGACTAGCGGGAACCAAGAGACCCAGTACTTC
clone_size: -; j_call: TRBJ2-3; d_call: TRBD1; v_call: TRBV11-3; cdr3_aa: CASSTGGSDTQYF; cdr3_nt: TGTGCCAGCAGCACAGGGGGCTCAGATACGCAGTATTTT
clone_size: -; j_call: TRBJ2-2; d_call: -; v_call: TRBV5-1; cdr3_aa: CASSLAMEGQGQNTGELFF; cdr3_nt: TGCGCCAGCAGCTTGGCCATGGAGGGGCAGGGGCAGAACACCGGGGAGCTGTTTTTT
clone_size: -; j_call: TRBJ2-1; d_call: -; v_call: TRBV2; cdr3_aa: CASTLLSSYNEQFF; cdr3_nt: TGTGCCAGCACCCTACTGAGCTCCTACAATGAGCAGTTCTTC
clone_size: few; j_call: TRBJ2-3; d_call: -; v_call: TRBV29-1; cdr3_aa: CSVEDERGTDTQYF; cdr3_nt: TGCAGCGTTGAAGACGAGCGGGGCACAGATACGCAGTATTTT